This T cell receptor beta chain was sequenced during a study of T cell responses to AZD1222 COVID-19 vaccine. The ends were cut back, 0 bases at V and 6 bases at J, with 32 bases in the middle. Germline loops: CDR1 SGHRS, CDR2 YFSETQ. The CDR3 runs to 21 residues. Notes on this clone: Its target is unknown.

Sequenced by immunoSEQ multiplex PCR; TCRdb stores in-frame clones only, minus some. The data show about 200,000 clones, roughly nine tenths seen once. General observations from the study: With two AZD1222 doses given, Spike-specific TCR breadth and depth both rose.

This sequence was found in an adult who received the AZD1222 COVID-19 vaccine. The source was peripheral blood, collected 28 days after the second AZD1222 dose. V is TRBV5-1 and J is TRBJ2-3; D is perhaps TRBD1 or TRBD2 (5 bases each). The CDR3 protein is CASSLEWGPKERLRRLDTQYF. CDR3 nucleotides: TGCGCCAGCAGCTTGGAGTGGGGCCCTAAGGAGCGGCTCAGGAGGTTGGATACGCAGTATTTT.